These 12 T cell receptor beta chains were all obtained from the same sample, sequenced in a study of shared T cell receptors in the human thymus (dated by TCRdb to about 2021). Receptor amplification or capture employed the immunoSEQ multiplex PCR assay. The table comes from immuneACCESS by way of TCRdb, which keeps in-frame sequences with V and J called. Part of the clones is missing from these tables; in studies checked, under half for an unresolved V gene and the rest for unknown reasons. The sample table contains about 540,000 clones; only one count was recorded for about four fifths of them. Of the sample, more than 0.01% is held by the ten largest clones. The sample also formed part of further work on human thymus T cells.

Sequencing input: thymocytes. The source is a boy under two years old with a congenital heart defect. Donor details come from another sample of the same person, matched by shared clones.

The V call is TRBV5-1, the J call TRBJ2-2; 14 nucleotides line up with TRBD2. The CDR3 extends over 19 amino acids. The V gene's germline CDR1 is SGHRS and CDR2 YFSETQ. V was pared by 0 bases and J by 3 bases, with 7 bases of the junction left unmatched. The CDR3 loop reads CASSLGLAGGPFDTGELFF. DNA of the CDR3: TGCGCCAGCAGCTTGGGACTAGCGGGAGGGCCATTCGACACCGGGGAGCTGTTTTTT.

The CDR3 sequence is CASTIDRESSNQPQHF. The CDR3 region has the DNA TGTGCCAGCACGATCGACAGAGAGTCGAGCAATCAGCCCCAGCATTTT. This chain connects TRBV6-7 to TRBJ1-5; D might be TRBD1 (5 bases). TRBV6-7 belongs to the ORF category, with a function that is uncertain. Trimming stripped 7 bases from V and 1 base from J, with 17 bases between. CDR3 length: 16 amino acids.

This clone has a handful of counts. The chain employs TRBV27 and TRBJ1-4; no clear D gene. The CDR3 is made up of 13 amino acids. V was shortened by 0 bases and J by 8 bases, with 7 bases between the two germline ends. Per germline, CDR1 MNHEY and CDR2 SMNVEV (reference sequence). Here the CDR3 DNA reads TGTGCCAGCAGTTTATCAGACAACGAAAAACTGTTTTTT. This translates into CASSLSDNEKLFF.

This clone was counted only a few times. The genes are TRBV2 and TRBJ2-2; 14 bases line up with TRBD2. Trimming cost V 5 bases and J 7 bases; bases outside gene matches: 9. The CDR3 spans 17 residues. Germline V gives CDR1 SNHLY, CDR2 FYNNEI. The CDR3 DNA sequence: TGTGCCAGCAGTTCCGGGACTAGCGGGAGCAGGGGCGGGGAGCTGTTTTTT. Its protein product is CASSSGTSGSRGGELFF.

The gene calls are TRBV15 and TRBJ2-5; 10 nucleotides align to TRBD2. V lost 1 base and J lost 4; bases outside the gene matches: 12. This CDR3 is 18 amino acids long. Germline-derived CDR1 and CDR2 are LNHNV and YYDKDF (reference sequence). CDR3 coding DNA: TGTGCCACCAGCAGAGGGGAGAAGCGGGAGGGGCCTCCAGAGACCCAGTACTTC. Encoded protein: CATSRGEKREGPPETQYF.

The V gene is TRBV19, the J gene TRBJ1-5, with TRBD1 identical over 8 bases. CDR1 is LNHDA and CDR2 is SQIVND in the germline V gene (reference sequence). CDR3 length: 15 amino acids. V was clipped by 4 bases and J by 2 bases; unmatched bases: 4. The CDR3 loop reads CASSSMDRGNQPQHF. The CDR3 DNA follows: TGTGCCAGTAGTAGTATGGACAGGGGCAATCAGCCCCAGCATTTT.

The chain combines TRBV27 with TRBJ2-7, with a weak D call TRBD2 (5 bases). This CDR3 region has 14 residues. Germline CDR1 reads MNHEY; CDR2 reads SMNVEV (reference sequence). V was clipped by 5 bases and J by 1 base, with 12 bases between them. CDR3 bases: TGTGCCAGCAGTCCCTACGGACTTTCCTACGAGCAGTACTTC. Translated, it gives CASSPYGLSYEQYF.

V gene TRBV11-2 combines with J gene TRBJ2-7; 8 bases align to TRBD2. CDR1 is SGHAT and CDR2 is FQNNGV in the germline V gene. J lost 6 bases, V lost 8 bases, and 9 bases had no gene match. There are 13 residues in the CDR3. CDR3 DNA sequence: TGTGCCAGCCCTTCGGGACTAGGCGGCGAGCAGTACTTC. It translates to CASPSGLGGEQYF.

This rearrangement joins TRBV27 to TRBJ1-1; D possibly corresponds to TRBD1 (6 bases). Germline CDR1 is MNHEY and CDR2 is SMNVEV (reference sequence). Trimming removed 5 bases at V and 8 bases at J, with 15 bases between. The CDR3 is made up of 13 amino acids. CDR3 protein: CASSPQGQREAFF. The CDR3 region has the DNA TGTGCCAGCAGTCCCCAAGGACAGCGAGAAGCTTTCTTT.

The chain is built from TRBV6-4 and TRBJ2-3; 7 nucleotides match TRBD2. Germline CDR1 is MRHNA and CDR2 is SNTAGT. The CDR3 contains 14 residues. J lost 4 bases, V lost 2 bases, and 3 bases had no gene match. This chain's CDR3 is CASSDGTKSDTQYF. DNA for the CDR3: TGTGCCAGCAGTGACGGGACTAAATCAGATACGCAGTATTTT.

This sequence joins TRBV6-5 and TRBJ2-3, with TRBD1 matching over 7 bases. The trim removed 5 bases at V and 3 bases at J, leaving 8 bases unmatched. The CDR3 runs 15 residues. Germline V lookup: CDR1 MNHEY, CDR2 SVGAGI. This CDR3 reads CASSVRDSQTDTQYF. The CDR3 bases are TGTGCCAGCAGTGTCCGGGACAGCCAGACAGATACGCAGTATTTT.

The chain employs TRBV25-1 and TRBJ2-1; 9 positions agree with TRBD1. Unmatched junction bases numbered 3, after V lost 3 bases and J lost 3 bases. Per the germline V gene, CDR1 is MGHDK and CDR2 is SYGVNS. CDR3 length equals 15 residues. The chain's CDR3 is CASSDRDRVYNEQFF. CDR3 sequence (DNA): TGTGCCAGCAGTGACCGGGACAGGGTCTACAATGAGCAGTTCTTC.